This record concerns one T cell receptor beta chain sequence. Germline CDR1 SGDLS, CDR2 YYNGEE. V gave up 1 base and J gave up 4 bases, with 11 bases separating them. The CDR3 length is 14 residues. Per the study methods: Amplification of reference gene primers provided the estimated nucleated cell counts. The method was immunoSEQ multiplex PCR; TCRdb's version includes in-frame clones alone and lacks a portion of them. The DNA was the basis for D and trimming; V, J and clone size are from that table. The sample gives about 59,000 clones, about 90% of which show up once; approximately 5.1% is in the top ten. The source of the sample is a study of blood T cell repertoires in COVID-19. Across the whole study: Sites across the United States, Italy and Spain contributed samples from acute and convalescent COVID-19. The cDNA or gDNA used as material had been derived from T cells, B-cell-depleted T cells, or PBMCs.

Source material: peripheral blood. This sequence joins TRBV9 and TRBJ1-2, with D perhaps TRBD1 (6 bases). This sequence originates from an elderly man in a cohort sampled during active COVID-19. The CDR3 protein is CASSVQGSGYGYTF. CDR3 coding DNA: TGTGCCAGCAGCGTACAGGGGAGCGGCTATGGCTACACCTTC. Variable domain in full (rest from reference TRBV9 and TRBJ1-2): DSGVTQTPKHLITATGQRVTLRCSPRSGDLSVYWYQQSLDQGLQFLIQYYNGEERAKGNILERFSAQQFPDLHSELNLSSLELGDSALYFCASSVQGSGYGYTFGSGTRLTVV.